A single sample gave rise to the 21 T cell receptor beta chains below, sequenced in a study of T cell repertoires in cytomegalovirus infection. These TCRs are of unknown antigen specificity. TCRdb reanalysed the reads using MiXCR and keeps one entry per CDR3 protein. This table holds some 350,000 distinct CDR3 sequences, about a third found once. The sample in question was cultured PBMCs, obtained from culture after CMV antigen stimulation. Source of these receptors: a human donor in good health (CMV status not recorded). Some clones in this sample may be carry-over from other donors' samples.

V is TRBV7-9 and J is TRBJ1-5, with D possibly matching TRBD1 (5 bases). The CDR3 has 14 amino acids. Germline V gives CDR1 SEHNR, CDR2 FQNEAQ (reference sequence). Trimming removed 2 bases at V and 4 bases at J, with 9 bases between. Written as DNA, the CDR3 is TGTGCCAGCAGCTTACAGGAGGGGAATCAGCCCCAGCATTTT. Amino acid sequence: CASSLQEGNQPQHF.

The V gene is TRBV7-2, the J gene TRBJ2-3; 7 bases agree with TRBD1. This CDR3 is 16 amino acids long. Germline lookup yields CDR1 SGHTA and CDR2 FQGNSA. Unmatched junction bases numbered 8, after V lost 5 bases and J lost 0 bases. CDR3 sequence reads: CASSPPGQPSTDTQYF. In nucleotides, the CDR3 is TGTGCCAGCAGCCCCCCGGGACAGCCAAGCACAGATACGCAGTATTTT. The full variable domain, completed using reference TRBV7-2 and TRBJ2-3, is GAGVSQSPSNKVTEKGKDVELRCDPISGHTALYWYRQSLGQGLEFLIYFQGNSAPDKSGLPSDRFSAERTGGSVSTLTIQRTQQEDSAVYLCASSPPGQPSTDTQYFGPGTRLTVL.

This clonotype was counted many times. This chain uses TRBV7-8 with TRBJ2-7; 7 bases map to TRBD2. This CDR3 has 14 amino acids. The junction had 3 bases not matched to a gene; V was cut back by 0 bases and J by 4 bases. CDR1 is SGHVS and CDR2 is FQNEAQ in the germline V gene. The CDR3, as DNA: TGTGCCAGCAGCTTAGCGGGGGGGAGATACGAGCAGTACTTC. Translation gives CASSLAGGRYEQYF. The whole variable domain, remainder taken from reference TRBV7-8 and TRBJ2-7, is GAGVSQSPRYKVAKRGQDVALRCDPISGHVSLFWYQQALGQGPEFLTYFQNEAQLDKSGLPSDRFFAERPEGSVSTLKIQRTQQEDSAVYLCASSLAGGRYEQYFGPGTRLTVT.

This clonotype occurred a few times. V and J are TRBV27 and TRBJ1-1, with D perhaps TRBD1 (5 bases). Germline CDR1 MNHEY, CDR2 SMNVEV (reference sequence). The CDR3 length is 13 residues. Trimming took off 3 bases at V and 8 bases at J, with 13 bases between the two ends. CDR3 DNA sequence: TGTGCCAGCAGTTTCCTGGGAGGGGAAGAAGCTTTCTTT. Translation gives CASSFLGGEEAFF.

The gene calls are TRBV10-2 and TRBJ1-2; D is ambiguous. The ends were cut back, 7 bases at V and 4 bases at J, with 13 bases in the middle. The CDR3 has 13 residues. The germline V gene encodes CDR1 WSHSY and CDR2 SAAADI. CDR3 sequence: CASNDGMAYGYTF. As DNA, the CDR3 is TGCGCCAGCAATGATGGGATGGCCTATGGCTACACCTTC.

This clonotype has just a few counts. The chain has TRBV29-1 and TRBJ2-5; D assignment may be TRBD1 or TRBD2 (5 bases each). Germline assignment: CDR1 SQVTM and CDR2 ANQGSEA. Trimming stripped 1 base from V and 5 bases from J, with 14 bases between. CDR3 length: 14 amino acids. CDR3 sequence (DNA): TGCAGCGTTGAAGCCCAGTTAGGGGAGGAGACCCAGTACTTC. Translated, it gives CSVEAQLGEETQYF.

The V gene is TRBV7-2, the J gene TRBJ1-3, with TRBD1 matching 8 bases. V gave up 4 bases and J gave up 2 bases; unmatched junction bases: 1. This CDR3 region has 14 residues. The germline V gene has CDR1 SGHTA and CDR2 FQGNSA. This CDR3 reads CASSSGGTGNTIYF. The CDR3 DNA is TGTGCCAGCAGCTCAGGGGGCACTGGAAACACCATATATTTT.

This chain connects TRBV7-2 to TRBJ2-3; D remains ambiguous. Trimming stripped 2 bases from V and 8 bases from J, with 11 bases between. The germline CDR1 and CDR2 sequences are SGHTA and FQGNSA. CDR3 length equals 13 residues. The CDR3 region has the DNA TGTGCCAGCAGCTTAAACTGGGAAGGTACGCAGTATTTT. Translating it yields CASSLNWEGTQYF.

The chain has TRBV5-6 and TRBJ2-7, with 8 bases matching TRBD1. V lost 2 bases to trimming and J lost 1 base; unmatched junction nucleotides: 2. In germline, CDR1 is SGHDT, CDR2 YYEEEE. The CDR3 is 14 residues long. CDR3 coding DNA: TGTGCCAGCAGCTTTGGACAGGGTTCCTACGAGCAGTACTTC. It is translated as CASSFGQGSYEQYF.

About this clonotype itself: Just one base apart from a much larger clone, this may be a read error. The CDR3 sequence is CARSWDSGRYNEQFF. The CDR3 DNA reads TGTGCCAGAAGTTGGGATAGCGGGAGATACAATGAGCAGTTCTTC. This chain connects TRBV27 to TRBJ2-1; 9 bases match TRBD2. The CDR3 sequence is 15 residues long. The V gene's germline CDR1 is MNHEY and CDR2 SMNVEV (reference sequence).

This chain links TRBV7-9 with TRBJ2-5; no firm D call. Germline V CDR1 and CDR2: SEHNR, FQNEAQ (reference sequence). V lost 1 base and J 2 bases, leaving 8 bases between the germline ends. The CDR3 runs 14 residues. In nucleotides, the CDR3 is TGTGCCAGCAGCTTAGGTCGCTTACAAGAGACCCAGTACTTC. Translated, it gives CASSLGRLQETQYF.

V usage is TRBV7-6 and J usage is TRBJ2-3; 12 bases are shared with TRBD2. The CDR3 has 15 amino acids. Germline V lookup: CDR1 SGHVS, CDR2 FNYEAQ. Trimming removed 3 bases from V and 6 bases from J; junction bases left unmatched: 4. The CDR3 nucleotides read TGTGCCAGCAGCTTTCTAGCGGGAGGGGAGGATACGCAGTATTTT. Its protein product is CASSFLAGGEDTQYF.

The J gene is TRBJ1-5, the V gene TRBV19; no reliable D call. V shed 4 bases and J shed 0 bases, with 10 bases lying between them. Germline values: CDR1 LNHDA, CDR2 SQIVND (reference sequence). The CDR3 runs 15 residues. CDR3 sequence reads: CASSTRRYSNQPQHF. CDR3 nucleotide sequence: TGTGCCAGTAGTACCAGACGGTATAGCAATCAGCCCCAGCATTTT.

The chain links TRBV2 to TRBJ2-2; 11 bases fit TRBD2. J lost 3 bases, V lost 3 bases, and 6 bases had no gene match. Looked up from germline, CDR1 is SNHLY and CDR2 is FYNNEI. The CDR3 length is 17 residues. The CDR3: CASSEGSGRAHTGELFF. The CDR3 DNA reads TGTGCCAGCAGTGAGGGTAGCGGGAGGGCTCACACCGGGGAGCTGTTTTTT.

CDR3 sequence (DNA): TGTGCCAGCAGTTACGCGGGGACAGGACAATCCTACGAGCAGTACTTC. Amino acids: CASSYAGTGQSYEQYF. The chain carries TRBV6-5 and TRBJ2-7, with 8 bases identical to TRBD1. After removal of 2 bases from V and 1 base from J, the junction contained 7 bases not matched to a gene. The CDR3 loop spans 16 amino acids. Germline assignment: CDR1 MNHEY and CDR2 SVGAGI.

The V gene is TRBV28, the J gene TRBJ2-7; unclear D gene. Germline CDR1 reads MDHEN; CDR2 reads SYDVKM. V shed 4 bases and J shed 6 bases, with 10 bases lying between them. The CDR3 is 12 residues long. The CDR3, as DNA: TGTGCCAGCAGTTGGTCCTCATTCGAGCAGTACTTC. Translating gives CASSWSSFEQYF.

V usage is TRBV29-1 and J usage is TRBJ2-3; D possibly corresponds to TRBD2 (7 bases). Per germline, CDR1 SQVTM and CDR2 ANQGSEA. The V and J ends lost 5 bases and 6 bases respectively, with 18 bases between them. This CDR3 spans 14 amino acids. The CDR3 sequence is CSVRGVTGGDTQYF. The DNA of the CDR3 is TGCAGCGTTCGGGGGGTCACCGGGGGCGATACGCAGTATTTT.

V is TRBV20-1 and J is TRBJ2-1; TRBD2 matches at 7 bases. Trimming removed 6 bases from V and 5 bases from J; junction bases left unmatched: 10. Germline values: CDR1 DFQATT, CDR2 SNEGSKA (reference sequence). The CDR3 spans 14 residues. CDR3 amino acids: CSAMGGRADNEQFF. The CDR3 coding sequence is TGCAGTGCCATGGGTGGGAGGGCCGACAATGAGCAGTTCTTC.

As for this clonotype: A read error may produce the germline difference seen at one junction end. V usage is TRBV4-1 and J usage is TRBJ2-1, with 8 bases identical to TRBD2. Looked up from germline, CDR1 is MGHRA and CDR2 is YSYEKL. The CDR3 totals 16 residues. The CDR3 nucleotides read TGTGCCAGCAGCACTAGAGCGGGAGAGGGCTACAATGAGCAGTTCTTC. Translation gives CASSTRAGEGYNEQFF.

Only a few counts were recorded for this clonotype. The rearrangement joins TRBV24-1 to TRBJ1-2, with D possibly matching TRBD1 (5 bases). The CDR3 loop spans 13 amino acids. Germline V lookup: CDR1 KGHDR, CDR2 SFDVKD. The germline V and J ends were trimmed by 1 base and 8 bases, with 10 bases remaining between them. This CDR3 is CATSDFEWDGYTF. Here the CDR3 DNA reads TGTGCCACCAGTGATTTTGAGTGGGACGGCTACACCTTC.

The chain couples TRBV12-3 or TRBV12-4 to TRBJ2-1; D might be TRBD1 (7 bases). Trimming took off 5 bases at V and 3 bases at J, with 23 bases between the two ends. The CDR3 has 18 residues. In DNA form, the CDR3 reads TGTGCCAGCAGTCCCGGGGGCCTGGACAGGCGGATCTACAATGAGCAGTTCTTC. Translating gives CASSPGGLDRRIYNEQFF.